The T cell receptor (beta chain) described here comes from a study of blood T cell repertoires in COVID-19. The wider study: The samples span acute and convalescent COVID-19 from the United States, Italy and Spain. The analysed material was cDNA or gDNA that came from T cells, B-cell-depleted T cells, or PBMCs.

This CDR3 is built from 16 residues. The germline V and J ends were trimmed by 0 bases and 7 bases, with 13 bases remaining between them. Germline CDR1 and CDR2: MNHEY and SMNVEV (reference sequence). Per the study methods: It was from reference gene primer amplification that nucleated cell counts were estimated. TCRdb's copy holds only in-frame clones and misses some; the assay was immunoSEQ multiplex PCR. That table gives V, J and clone size, and the DNA gave D and trimming. Of roughly 110,000 clones in the sample, about 85% were seen once. The TCR was taken from a man in his forties with acute or convalescent COVID-19. The J gene is TRBJ1-6, the V gene TRBV27; tentative D call: TRBD1 (6 bases). The sequenced material came from peripheral blood. This CDR3 is CASSLSLQGLNSPLHF. CDR3 nucleotide sequence: TGTGCCAGCAGTTTATCCCTTCAGGGGCTCAATTCACCCCTCCACTTT.